The 3 T cell receptor beta chains presented below share a single source sample, sequenced in a study of blood T cell repertoires in COVID-19. Assay used: immunoSEQ multiplex PCR; TCRdb lists only in-frame clones, some missing. The table lists about 240,000 clones, about 80% of them singletons, with more than 9.5% in the top ten. What was sequenced was peripheral blood. Receptors were obtained from a woman aged 80 or older with acute or convalescent COVID-19.

V and J are TRBV11-2 and TRBJ2-2, with 11 bases fitting TRBD2. This CDR3 has 16 amino acids. From germline, CDR1 is SGHAT and CDR2 FQNNGV. V lost 5 bases, J lost 9 bases, and 11 bases stayed unmatched. The CDR3 DNA reads as TGTGCCAGCAGCCGGCTAGCGGGGGGATCCCCACGGGAGCTGTTTTTT. Its protein product is CASSRLAGGSPRELFF.

The chain combines TRBV2 with TRBJ2-3, with D tentatively TRBD2 (7 bases). Germline assignment: CDR1 SNHLY and CDR2 FYNNEI. Trimming removed 7 bases from V and 2 bases from J, with 16 bases in between. The CDR3 has 15 residues. DNA of the CDR3: TGTGCCAGCATGTGGGGGGGCCCGTACACAGATACGCAGTATTTT. Translating gives CASMWGGPYTDTQYF.

This chain links TRBV4-2 with TRBJ2-5; TRBD1 aligns across 7 bases. Germline CDR1 LGHNA, CDR2 YNFKEQ. V gave up 0 bases and J gave up 5 bases; unmatched junction bases: 6. CDR3 length: 15 residues. CDR3 sequence: CASSQEVGGRETQYF. DNA of the CDR3: TGTGCCAGCAGCCAAGAAGTAGGGGGCAGGGAGACCCAGTACTTC.